This T cell receptor (beta chain) is from a study of identical twins. A universal primer site was added by template switching, and unique molecular identifiers were carried by the cDNA. MiXCR was run by TCRdb on the 5' RACE reads, yielding one entry per CDR3 protein. The table shows about 720,000 distinct CDR3 sequences, with over 8.5% occurring only once. This clonotype was seen repeatedly, ten times or more. The antigen remains unidentified. Study results and caveats: Instead of following the same donors, the conclusions were based on cross-sectional statistical analysis.

Germline V gene sequence: CDR1 LNHNV, CDR2 YYDKDF (reference sequence). With 0 bases removed from V and 7 bases from J, the gap between germline ends came to 16 bases. The CDR3 loop spans 16 amino acids. These data were also filed under a second study, of yellow fever vaccine responses in identical twins. That work states: Reportedly, twins' vaccine T cell responses looked partly convergent and partly personalized.

The chain has TRBV15 and TRBJ2-1; tentatively, D is TRBD1 or TRBD2 (6 bases each). The origin of this receptor is a woman aged 18-29 years in good health. Material for sequencing was PBMCs. DNA for the CDR3: TGTGCCACCAGCAGAGAGAGGGGGGTAGCCTGGAATGAGCAGTTCTTC. It encodes CATSRERGVAWNEQFF.